A single sample is the source of the 28 T cell receptor beta chains below, sequenced in a study of blood T cell repertoires in COVID-19. Libraries were prepared by immunoSEQ multiplex PCR; TCRdb keeps only in-frame clonotypes and omits some of them. The sample gives more than 25,000 clones, roughly nine tenths of which show up once; more than 20% is in the top ten. Sequenced sample: peripheral blood. Receptor source: a human donor with active COVID-19. The donor label of this sample is uncertain.

This clone has more than one count but fewer than ten. The chain combines TRBV6-5 with TRBJ1-2; no clear D gene. The V and J ends lost 2 bases and 2 bases respectively, with 12 bases between them. The CDR3 sequence is 15 residues long. Germline V gene lookup returns CDR1 MNHEY and CDR2 SVGAGI. The chain's CDR3 is CASSYLSGGNYGYTF. In nucleotides, the CDR3 is TGTGCCAGCAGTTACCTTTCTGGCGGCAACTATGGCTACACCTTC.

Here the CDR3 reads CASADRVSYEQYF. CDR3 nucleotide sequence: TGCGCCAGCGCGGACAGGGTGTCCTACGAGCAGTACTTC. The J gene is TRBJ2-7, the V gene TRBV4-3; 8 nucleotides match TRBD1. Trimming at V came to 8 bases and at J to 1 base, leaving 4 bases not matched to a gene. The germline V gene has CDR1 LGHNA and CDR2 YSLEER. CDR3 length equals 13 residues.

The V gene is TRBV19, the J gene TRBJ2-5; TRBD1 might be the D (5 bases). V gave up 5 bases and J gave up 3 bases, with 19 bases separating them. The germline V gene has CDR1 LNHDA and CDR2 SQIVND (reference sequence). The CDR3 loop spans 16 amino acids. The CDR3 sequence: CASSPHSPTGEETQYF. CDR3 DNA: TGTGCCAGTAGTCCCCATTCTCCCACAGGTGAAGAGACCCAGTACTTC.

The chain is built from TRBV18 and TRBJ1-1; 8 nucleotides agree with TRBD1. V was clipped by 5 bases and J by 4 bases; unmatched bases: 6. The CDR3 has 14 amino acids. Germline-derived CDR1 and CDR2 are KGHSH and LQKENI. This CDR3 reads CASSNQQGGTEAFF. CDR3 DNA: TGTGCCAGCTCAAATCAACAGGGGGGCACTGAAGCTTTCTTT.

This chain uses TRBV5-1 with TRBJ2-6; D gene uncertain. CDR1 SGHRS and CDR2 YFSETQ come from the germline V gene. The CDR3 contains 15 residues. Between the trimmed V and J ends, which lost 4 bases and 2 bases, there was a span of 10 bases. In nucleotides, the CDR3 is TGCGCCAGCAGCCAAAACACAGCTGGGGCCAACGTCCTGACTTTC. This gives the protein CASSQNTAGANVLTF.

The genes are TRBV10-3 and TRBJ1-4; tentatively, D is TRBD1 (5 bases). Per the germline V gene, CDR1 is ENHRY and CDR2 is SYGVKD. The length of the CDR3 is 16 residues. The V end was cut by 5 bases, the J end by 0 bases, with 13 bases between. CDR3: CAISSYQGATNEKLFF. The CDR3 DNA reads as TGTGCCATCAGTTCCTATCAGGGTGCAACTAATGAAAAACTGTTTTTT.

The chain recombines TRBV24-1 with TRBJ2-3, with D possibly being TRBD1 (6 bases). Trimming left V 6 bases short and J 1 base short, with 10 bases between. Per germline, CDR1 KGHDR and CDR2 SFDVKD. The CDR3 totals 14 residues. The CDR3, as DNA: TGTGCCACCAGTTCGGCAGGGGGCACAGATACGCAGTATTTT. Its protein is CATSSAGGTDTQYF.

The rearrangement uses TRBV18 and TRBJ1-3; D is uncertain. The CDR3 runs to 14 residues. Trimming shortened V by 2 bases and J by 0 bases, and 5 bases separated the two germline ends. Germline V gene lookup returns CDR1 KGHSH and CDR2 LQKENI. CDR3 loop: CASSPSVSGNTIYF. CDR3 nucleotide sequence: TGTGCCAGCTCACCATCTGTCTCTGGAAACACCATATATTTT.

The CDR3 loop reads CASSSGLYGGRDDEKLFF. CDR3 coding DNA: TGTGCCAGCAGCTCCGGCTTGTACGGGGGGCGCGATGATGAAAAACTGTTTTTT. The chain combines TRBV7-9 with TRBJ1-4; perhaps TRBD1 as D (6 bases). V dropped 4 bases and J dropped 6 bases, with 24 bases sitting between them. Germline lookup yields CDR1 SEHNR and CDR2 FQNEAQ (reference sequence). The CDR3 contains 18 residues.

This chain joins TRBV7-6 and TRBJ1-2; perhaps TRBD1 as D (5 bases). The germline gives CDR1 SGHVS, CDR2 FNYEAQ. The CDR3 sequence is 13 residues long. V lost 2 bases and J lost 7, with 11 bases in between. CDR3 sequence reads: CASSLSGLGGYTF. CDR3 coding DNA: TGTGCCAGCAGCTTATCAGGGTTGGGTGGCTACACCTTC.

Here the CDR3 DNA reads TGTGCCAGCAGCGGAGGCGGGACGGGCCAAAACATTCAGTACTTC. It is translated as CASSGGGTGQNIQYF. J is TRBJ2-4 and V is TRBV9; D might be TRBD2 (6 bases). The CDR3 runs 15 residues. In germline, CDR1 is SGDLS, CDR2 YYNGEE. Trimming left V 3 bases short and J 5 bases short, with 15 bases between.

The chain couples TRBV3-1 (or the pseudogene TRBV3-2) to TRBJ2-4; a weak D match, TRBD1 (5 bases). Trimming took off 4 bases at V and 6 bases at J, with 19 bases between the two ends. This CDR3 region has 16 residues. The V gene's germline CDR1 is LGHDT and CDR2 YNNKEL (reference sequence). The CDR3: CASSPLLWGKGNIQYF. The CDR3 coding sequence is TGTGCCAGCAGCCCGCTTTTGTGGGGCAAGGGAAACATTCAGTACTTC.

Details on this clone: The junction does not match germline at one end; this may be a read error. The chain is built from TRBV7-7 and TRBJ2-3; TRBD2 might be the D (6 bases). Germline CDR1 SSHAT, CDR2 FNYEAQ (reference sequence). The CDR3 totals 13 residues. This CDR3 is CASSLAEADTQYF. CDR3 bases: TGTGCTAGCAGCTTAGCGGAGGCAGATACGCAGTATTTT. The entire variable domain, with the rest obtained from reference TRBV7-7 and TRBJ2-3, is as follows: GAGVSQSPRYKVTKRGQDVTLRCDPISSHATLYWYQQALGQGPEFLTYFNYEAQPDKSGLPSDRFSAERPEGSISTLTIQRTEQRDSAMYRCASSLAEADTQYFGPGTRLTVL.

This clone came up once. The V and J genes are TRBV7-9 and TRBJ2-1; 9 bases are a match to TRBD1. The germline gives CDR1 SEHNR, CDR2 FQNEAQ (reference sequence). This CDR3 is 13 amino acids long. Trimming at V came to 7 bases and at J to 7 bases, leaving 5 bases not matched to a gene. The CDR3 DNA is TGTGCCAGCACACAGGGGGCGTGGAATGAGCAGTTCTTC. Amino acids: CASTQGAWNEQFF.

The gene calls are TRBV27 and TRBJ2-1, with 14 bases fitting TRBD2. The V gene end was trimmed by 5 bases and the J gene end by 12 bases; junction bases not matched to a gene: 9. The CDR3 totals 15 residues. Germline V CDR1 and CDR2: MNHEY, SMNVEV (reference sequence). CDR3 in amino acids: CASSLGTSGRRGQFF. DNA for the CDR3: TGTGCCAGCAGTCTGGGGACTAGCGGGAGAAGGGGGCAGTTCTTC.

The genes are TRBV28 and TRBJ2-1; 7 nucleotides align to TRBD2. With V trimmed by 3 bases and J by 5 bases, 10 bases remained unmatched. Per germline, CDR1 MDHEN and CDR2 SYDVKM. The CDR3 totals 16 residues. For the CDR3, the DNA is TGTGCCAGCAGTTTTGTTGAGGGAGGGAGGAACAATGAGCAGTTCTTC. It codes for CASSFVEGGRNNEQFF.

For the CDR3, the DNA is TGTGCCAGCAACCTCCAACAGGGGGGCCGTAACGAGCAGTACTTC. As protein: CASNLQQGGRNEQYF. This chain links TRBV2 with TRBJ2-7; 8 bases map to TRBD1. From germline, CDR1 is SNHLY and CDR2 FYNNEI. The CDR3 runs 15 residues. V was pared by 7 bases and J by 5 bases, with 13 bases of the junction left unmatched.

This rearrangement joins TRBV5-1 to TRBJ1-2; 10 positions match TRBD1. V shed 4 bases, J shed 8 bases, and the junction held 5 bases outside the gene matches. Per germline, CDR1 SGHRS and CDR2 YFSETQ. The CDR3 is 13 residues long. CDR3 amino acids: CASSVGTGEGYTF. The CDR3 DNA reads TGCGCCAGCAGCGTGGGGACAGGGGAAGGCTACACCTTC.

This chain joins TRBV2 and TRBJ2-5; 8 bases map to TRBD2. Germline loops: CDR1 SNHLY, CDR2 FYNNEI. The CDR3 has 13 residues. J was trimmed by 1 base and V by 7 bases; bases with no gene match: 2. The CDR3 DNA reads TGTGCCAGCAAGCGGGGGCCCCAAGAGACCCAGTACTTC. Protein: CASKRGPQETQYF.

Only one count was recorded for this clone. The chain recombines TRBV7-8 with TRBJ2-5, with TRBD2 matching over 8 bases. The V gene end was trimmed by 0 bases and the J gene end by 5 bases; junction bases not matched to a gene: 5. CDR3 size: 15 residues. In germline, CDR1 is SGHVS, CDR2 FQNEAQ. CDR3 amino acids: CASSLAGGGPETQYF. DNA of the CDR3: TGTGCCAGCAGCTTAGCCGGGGGGGGCCCGGAGACCCAGTACTTC.

The J gene is TRBJ2-5, the V gene TRBV9; 8 bases align to TRBD2. Per the germline V gene, CDR1 is SGDLS and CDR2 is YYNGEE. Losses at the gene ends were 0 bases for V and 0 bases for J; bases not matched to a gene: 7. The CDR3 extends over 17 amino acids. CDR3 sequence: CASSVAGRGAHQETQYF. CDR3 coding DNA: TGTGCCAGCAGCGTAGCCGGGCGGGGGGCCCACCAAGAGACCCAGTACTTC.

This rearrangement joins TRBV19 to TRBJ2-6, with TRBD1 matching 7 bases. This CDR3 has 18 residues. With V trimmed by 0 bases and J by 0 bases, 5 bases remained unmatched. Germline CDR1 is LNHDA and CDR2 is SQIVND (reference sequence). The CDR3 coding sequence is TGTGCCAGTAGTATAGAGGGACAGTTAGGCTCTGGGGCCAACGTCCTGACTTTC. This translates into CASSIEGQLGSGANVLTF.

The chain couples TRBV25-1 to TRBJ2-2; D is perhaps TRBD2 (5 bases). The CDR3 extends over 15 amino acids. Germline CDR1 MGHDK, CDR2 SYGVNS. Trimming removed 4 bases from V and 6 bases from J, with 15 bases in between. CDR3 loop: CASSAGVVVAGELFF. The CDR3 bases are TGTGCCAGCAGTGCCGGGGTTGTAGTCGCCGGGGAGCTGTTTTTT.

This chain joins TRBV11-3 and TRBJ2-1, with 12 nucleotides matching TRBD2. The V and J ends lost 5 bases and 5 bases, in that order; junction bases with no gene match: 13. Germline CDR1 and CDR2: SGHNT and YENEEA. There are 18 residues in the CDR3. DNA for the CDR3: TGTGCCAGCAGCCGTGCTAGCGGGAGGGGCCTCGTGGACAATGAGCAGTTCTTC. Its translation is CASSRASGRGLVDNEQFF. Complete variable domain (other parts from reference TRBV11-3 and TRBJ2-1): EAGVVQSPRYKIIEKKQPVAFWCNPISGHNTLYWYLQNLGQGPELLIRYENEEAVDDSQLPKDRFSAERLKGVDSTLKIQPAELGDSAVYLCASSRASGRGLVDNEQFFGPGTRLTVL.

CDR3 bases: TGTGCCAGCAGCTTGGCCGGGACAGTGTATGGGGAGCAGTACTTC. This sequence encodes CASSLAGTVYGEQYF. The rearrangement uses TRBV5-4 and TRBJ2-7; TRBD1 aligns across 7 bases. The CDR3 is 15 residues long. With V trimmed by 0 bases and J by 7 bases, 10 bases remained unmatched. Germline CDR1 reads SGHNT; CDR2 reads YYREEE (reference sequence). The full variable domain, in which reference TRBV5-4 and TRBJ2-7 provide the parts outside the CDR3, is ETGVTQSPTHLIKTRGQQVTLRCSSQSGHNTVSWYQQALGQGPQFIFQYYREEENGRGNFPPRFSGLQFPNYSSELNVNALELDDSALYLCASSLAGTVYGEQYFGPGTRLTVT.

The chain uses TRBV19 and TRBJ1-2; the D gene is possibly TRBD1 (6 bases). The germline CDR1 and CDR2 sequences are LNHDA and SQIVND (reference sequence). There are 13 residues in the CDR3. The V end was cut by 3 bases, the J end by 8 bases, with 13 bases between. The CDR3 coding sequence is TGTGCCAGTAGTATGTTCCAGGGGCGAGGCTACACCTTC. This codes for CASSMFQGRGYTF.

This clone is classed as medium-sized. The J gene is TRBJ1-3, the V gene TRBV7-9; D is perhaps TRBD1 (6 bases). The CDR3 loop spans 14 amino acids. Between the trimmed V and J ends, which lost 4 bases and 3 bases, there was a span of 10 bases. The germline gives CDR1 SEHNR, CDR2 FQNEAQ (reference sequence). CDR3 in DNA: TGTGCCAGCAGCTCCGGGACACTTGGAAACACCATATATTTT. Translating it yields CASSSGTLGNTIYF.

The V gene is TRBV11-3, the J gene TRBJ2-7, with 7 positions matching TRBD1. Germline V gene lookup returns CDR1 SGHNT and CDR2 YENEEA. V lost 5 bases and J lost 4; bases outside the gene matches: 5. CDR3 size: 13 residues. The CDR3 region is CASSRTGTYEQYF. The DNA of the CDR3 is TGTGCCAGCAGCCGGACAGGAACTTACGAGCAGTACTTC.